Below are 26 T cell receptor beta chains sequenced from a single sample in a study of cytomegalovirus exposure and HLA in healthy donors. PCR amplification relied on 60 Vbeta primers (plus 13 Jbeta primers). TCRdb's table, derived via immunoSEQ multiplex PCR, lists solely in-frame clones and lacks some. The data show around 210,000 clones, with more than 75% seen just once and 0.24% held by the top ten. The sample was PBMCs. These receptors all stem from a girl aged 2 to 9 in good health and CMV-seronegative.

This chain connects TRBV29-1 to TRBJ2-7, with 9 bases identical to TRBD2. The CDR3 is 13 residues long. The V and J ends lost 4 bases and 3 bases, in that order; junction bases with no gene match: 4. Germline-derived CDR1 and CDR2 are SQVTM and ANQGSEA. Here the CDR3 reads CSVGLAGLYEQYF. CDR3 nucleotides: TGCAGCGTTGGTCTAGCGGGACTCTACGAGCAGTACTTC.

V usage is TRBV6-5 and J usage is TRBJ1-6; 7 bases line up with TRBD1. The CDR3 contains 14 residues. The trim removed 6 bases at V and 4 bases at J, leaving 3 bases unmatched. Per germline, CDR1 MNHEY and CDR2 SVGAGI. The CDR3 spells CASRTGTYNSPLHF. CDR3 sequence (DNA): TGTGCCAGCAGGACAGGGACGTATAATTCACCCCTCCACTTT.

V is TRBV10-3 and J is TRBJ1-1; D is possibly TRBD1 (6 bases). This CDR3 region has 15 residues. Germline CDR1 and CDR2: ENHRY and SYGVKD. V was clipped by 4 bases and J by 0 bases, with 12 bases between them. The chain's CDR3 is CAISADRTLNTEAFF. Written as DNA, the CDR3 is TGTGCCATCAGTGCCGACAGGACCTTGAACACTGAAGCTTTCTTT.

This clone occurred once. The gene calls are TRBV6-1 and TRBJ2-3; D perhaps matches TRBD1 (6 bases). This CDR3 spans 16 amino acids. The V end was cut by 2 bases, the J end by 2 bases, with 14 bases between. The germline V gene encodes CDR1 MNHNS and CDR2 SASEGT. The CDR3 nucleotides read TGTGCCAGCAGTGAATGGCAGGGGTCGGCCACAGATACGCAGTATTTT. Its protein product is CASSEWQGSATDTQYF.

The genes are TRBV11-2 and TRBJ1-1; TRBD1 matches at 8 bases. J lost 5 bases, V lost 6 bases, and 8 bases had no gene match. Germline lookup yields CDR1 SGHAT and CDR2 FQNNGV. The CDR3 contains 14 residues. The CDR3 is CASSFWTGTTEAFF. The CDR3 region has the DNA TGTGCCAGCAGTTTTTGGACAGGGACGACTGAAGCTTTCTTT.

The count of this clone is one. The chain uses TRBV2 and TRBJ2-7; TRBD2 agrees at 9 bases. V dropped 6 bases and J dropped 3; count of bases not matched to a gene: 6. The germline gives CDR1 SNHLY, CDR2 FYNNEI. CDR3 length equals 14 residues. The CDR3: CASSQGLAGYEQYF. The CDR3 nucleotides are TGTGCCAGCAGCCAGGGACTAGCTGGCTACGAGCAGTACTTC.

The chain combines TRBV9 with TRBJ2-7; 9 bases agree with TRBD1. This CDR3 region has 14 residues. CDR1 and CDR2 from the germline V gene are SGDLS and YYNGEE. V gave up 5 bases and J gave up 1 base; unmatched junction bases: 4. As DNA, the CDR3 is TGTGCCAGCAGTTACGGACAGGGGTCCTACGAGCAGTACTTC. Protein sequence: CASSYGQGSYEQYF.

The J gene is TRBJ2-2, the V gene TRBV19; TRBD1 aligns across 9 bases. CDR1 LNHDA and CDR2 SQIVND come from the germline V gene (reference sequence). The CDR3 has 15 residues. V shed 6 bases and J 4 bases; nucleotides not matched to a gene: 6. The CDR3 is CASRAGQGRTGELFF. CDR3 nucleotides: TGTGCCAGTAGGGCGGGACAGGGACGCACCGGGGAGCTGTTTTTT.

This sequence joins TRBV7-2 and TRBJ2-3, with TRBD1 as a possible D gene (6 bases). The V gene's germline CDR1 is SGHTA and CDR2 FQGNSA. The CDR3 contains 15 residues. Trimming took 3 bases from V and 1 from J, leaving 11 bases between them. The CDR3 sequence: CASSFRGWGTDTQYF. Written as DNA, the CDR3 is TGTGCCAGCAGCTTCAGGGGATGGGGCACAGATACGCAGTATTTT.

This clone occurred a few times. This sequence joins TRBV27 and TRBJ1-1, with 10 bases lining up with TRBD1. CDR1 MNHEY and CDR2 SMNVEV come from the germline V gene (reference sequence). This CDR3 has 13 residues. J was trimmed by 7 bases and V by 6 bases; bases with no gene match: 5. CDR3 DNA sequence: TGTGCCAGCAGGCGGGACAGGGGACGTGAAGCTTTCTTT. The encoded protein is CASRRDRGREAFF.

The V and J genes are TRBV27 and TRBJ2-6, with D possibly being TRBD2 (6 bases). Germline V gene data show CDR1 as MNHEY and CDR2 as SMNVEV (reference sequence). V was cut by 6 bases and J by 1 base, with 19 bases left in between. The CDR3 covers 18 residues. The CDR3 reads CASSRDGGISSGANVLTF. The CDR3 DNA is TGTGCCAGCAGCCGGGACGGAGGGATCTCATCTGGGGCCAACGTCCTGACTTTC. The full variable domain, its missing parts supplied by reference TRBV27 and TRBJ2-6, is EAQVTQNPRYLITVTGKKLTVTCSQNMNHEYMSWYRQDPGLGLRQIYYSMNVEVTDKGDVPEGYKVSRKEKRNFPLILESPSPNQTSLYFCASSRDGGISSGANVLTFGAGSRLTVL.

J is TRBJ2-3 and V is TRBV30; 15 bases map to TRBD2. CDR1 is GTSNPN, CDR2 SVGIG, per germline (reference sequence). This CDR3 comprises 15 residues. Germline trimming cut 1 base from V and 7 bases from J; bases unmatched to any gene: 3. The CDR3 spells CAWSGGLAGGNTQYF. The CDR3 nucleotides read TGTGCCTGGAGTGGGGGACTAGCGGGAGGAAATACGCAGTATTTT.

This clone occurred once. The chain couples TRBV18 to TRBJ2-7, with a tentative D call TRBD2 (5 bases). Germline loops: CDR1 KGHSH, CDR2 LQKENI. The V end lost 1 base, the J end lost 3 bases, and 13 bases lay between the germline ends. The CDR3 consists of 15 residues. CDR3: CASSPRRGNLYEQYF. The CDR3 DNA is TGTGCCAGCTCACCACGTCGGGGAAACCTCTACGAGCAGTACTTC.

The rearrangement joins TRBV15 to TRBJ1-1, with 7 positions matching TRBD1. The germline CDR1 and CDR2 sequences are LNHNV and YYDKDF (reference sequence). Trimming took 0 bases from V and 8 from J; bases not matched to a gene: 3. This CDR3 has 13 residues. The CDR3 DNA sequence: TGTGCCACCAGCAGAGATGGGACAGCAGAAGCTTTCTTT. Translating it yields CATSRDGTAEAFF.

The chain links TRBV6-5 to TRBJ1-6; D might be TRBD1 (6 bases). The germline V gene encodes CDR1 MNHEY and CDR2 SVGAGI. V shed 0 bases and J shed 8 bases, with 11 bases lying between them. The CDR3 loop spans 15 amino acids. The CDR3 nucleotides read TGTGCCAGCAGTTACTCTCAAGGGGGGGATTCACCCCTCCACTTT. The encoded protein is CASSYSQGGDSPLHF.

This clone has more than one count but fewer than ten. The chain combines TRBV10-2 with TRBJ2-2; 10 positions match TRBD2. Germline-derived CDR1 and CDR2 are WSHSY and SAAADI. The trim removed 11 bases at V and 3 bases at J, leaving 6 bases unmatched. This CDR3 has 14 amino acids. CDR3: CAGTSGAYTGELFF. The CDR3, as DNA: TGCGCCGGAACTAGCGGGGCCTACACCGGGGAGCTGTTTTTT.

For the CDR3, the DNA is TGTGCCAGCTCACCGGTCAGACAGGGGGAAGGCTACACCTTC. It encodes CASSPVRQGEGYTF. The V and J genes are TRBV18 and TRBJ1-2; 9 nucleotides agree with TRBD1. Trimming cost V 3 bases and J 8 bases; bases outside gene matches: 7. The V gene's germline CDR1 is KGHSH and CDR2 LQKENI. The CDR3 covers 14 residues.

The chain uses TRBV11-3 and TRBJ2-1; 16 nucleotides match TRBD2. In germline, CDR1 is SGHNT, CDR2 YENEEA. Trimming took 2 bases from V and 4 from J; bases not matched to a gene: 8. This CDR3 region has 19 residues. CDR3 protein: CASSLWGTSGGAGYNEQFF. The CDR3 coding sequence is TGTGCCAGCAGCTTATGGGGGACTAGCGGGGGGGCTGGGTACAATGAGCAGTTCTTC.

The V and J genes are TRBV6-5 and TRBJ1-2, with a weak D call TRBD1 (6 bases). This CDR3 has 13 amino acids. Germline CDR1 MNHEY, CDR2 SVGAGI. V shed 6 bases and J shed 4 bases, with 12 bases lying between them. In DNA, the CDR3 is TGTGCCAGCAGCGACCGGGACATCTATGGCTACACCTTC. Its protein product is CASSDRDIYGYTF.

J is TRBJ2-5 and V is TRBV29-1; 12 nucleotides agree with TRBD2. The last part of the DNA fits TRBJ2-7 better; the J call may be wrong. CDR1 is SQVTM, CDR2 ANQGSEA, per germline. This CDR3 spans 13 amino acids. The CDR3 is CSALAGGAYEQYF. The CDR3 nucleotides are TGCAGCGCCCTAGCGGGAGGGGCCTACGAGCAGTACTTC.

This clone was found once. The chain combines TRBV6-5 with TRBJ2-3; weak D call: TRBD2 (6 bases). V lost 0 bases and J 3 bases, leaving 13 bases between the germline ends. This CDR3 has 16 amino acids. The germline V gene encodes CDR1 MNHEY and CDR2 SVGAGI. CDR3 amino acids: CASSYSWASETDTQYF. The CDR3 nucleotides are TGTGCCAGCAGTTACTCCTGGGCTAGCGAGACAGATACGCAGTATTTT.

The J gene is TRBJ1-1, the V gene TRBV2; tentatively, D is TRBD1 (6 bases). V was clipped by 7 bases and J by 1 base, with 16 bases between them. In germline, CDR1 is SNHLY, CDR2 FYNNEI. The length of the CDR3 is 15 residues. The CDR3 loop is CASTEIWDTNTEAFF. The CDR3 DNA follows: TGTGCCAGCACCGAAATATGGGACACGAACACTGAAGCTTTCTTT.

This chain uses TRBV6-5 with TRBJ2-3, with D unclear. Germline V gives CDR1 MNHEY, CDR2 SVGAGI. Deletions cut 6 bases from V and 0 bases from J, with 13 bases between. The CDR3 has 15 amino acids. DNA for the CDR3: TGTGCCAGCAGCACCTGGAGATCGAGCACAGATACGCAGTATTTT. It is translated as CASSTWRSSTDTQYF.

The CDR3 coding sequence is TGTGCCAGCAGCTTAGATCTCGGGAGCGGGGAGCTGTTTTTT. Protein product: CASSLDLGSGELFF. This rearrangement joins TRBV11-2 to TRBJ2-2, with D perhaps matching TRBD2 (6 bases). The CDR3 is 14 amino acids. V was clipped by 0 bases and J by 7 bases, with 9 bases between them. Germline V gene sequence: CDR1 SGHAT, CDR2 FQNNGV.

The chain recombines TRBV6-1 with TRBJ1-3; maybe TRBD1 (6 bases). Germline loops: CDR1 MNHNS, CDR2 SASEGT. This CDR3 contains 15 residues. The germline V and J ends were trimmed by 6 bases and 3 bases, with 15 bases remaining between them. CDR3 nucleotides: TGTGCCAGCAGCCAAGGTACAGGGAGTGGAAACACCATATATTTT. Protein product: CASSQGTGSGNTIYF.

The chain is built from TRBV9 and TRBJ1-1, with D tentatively TRBD1 (6 bases). With 1 base removed from V and 5 bases from J, the gap between germline ends came to 6 bases. CDR3 length: 12 amino acids. Per germline, CDR1 SGDLS and CDR2 YYNGEE. CDR3 coding DNA: TGTGCCAGCAGCGTACAGGGGACTGAAGCTTTCTTT. This translates into CASSVQGTEAFF.